This record covers a single T cell receptor (beta chain). The entry originates in a study of blood T cell repertoires in COVID-19. As for the study in general: COVID-19 samples from acute and convalescent phases originated in the United States, Italy and Spain. The cDNA or gDNA used as material had been derived from T cells, B-cell-depleted T cells, or PBMCs.

Original processing notes: Cell counts per sample came from amplifying reference gene primers. TCRdb's copy holds only in-frame clones and misses some; the assay was immunoSEQ multiplex PCR. V and J calls plus clone size are reproduced from that table; the DNA served to infer D and trimming. The table records fewer than 400,000 clones, 80% to 90% of them present only once. The CDR3 spans 15 residues. The J segment lost 3 bases and the V segment lost 4 bases, leaving 7 bases of the junction unmatched. Germline CDR1 and CDR2: MGHDK and SYGVNS. The J gene is TRBJ1-1, the V gene TRBV25-1; 8 bases are shared with TRBD1. This clonotype was obtained from a man aged 25-45 years with active or convalescent COVID-19. The sequenced sample was peripheral blood. The CDR3, as DNA: TGTGCCAGCAGTGCATCAACAGGGGGGCACACTGAAGCTTTCTTT. Translated: CASSASTGGHTEAFF.